This TCR beta chain was documented in a study of shared clonotypes between healthy human individuals. Source study methods: From ImmunoSEQ came sequences covering only the junction and carrying no quality scores, so filtering differed. Data came from immunoSEQ multiplex PCR; TCRdb stores just in-frame clones and leaves some out. The V and J calls and the clone size are those of that table, but D and trimming were determined from the DNA. The sample records about a million clones, around 76% being singletons. In germline, CDR1 is MNHEY, CDR2 SMNVEV (reference sequence). V was clipped by 5 bases and J by 5 bases; unmatched bases: 7. This CDR3 spans 15 amino acids.

The sample consisted of memory CD4+ T cells sorted from blood. The subset here: CD45RA-negative fraction. The TCR was taken from a man between 18 and 29 years old in good health. V gene TRBV27 combines with J gene TRBJ1-2; 11 positions match TRBD1. The CDR3 sequence is CASSPTDRGPYGYTF. The CDR3 nucleotides read TGTGCCAGCAGTCCCACGGACAGGGGGCCTTATGGCTACACCTTC.